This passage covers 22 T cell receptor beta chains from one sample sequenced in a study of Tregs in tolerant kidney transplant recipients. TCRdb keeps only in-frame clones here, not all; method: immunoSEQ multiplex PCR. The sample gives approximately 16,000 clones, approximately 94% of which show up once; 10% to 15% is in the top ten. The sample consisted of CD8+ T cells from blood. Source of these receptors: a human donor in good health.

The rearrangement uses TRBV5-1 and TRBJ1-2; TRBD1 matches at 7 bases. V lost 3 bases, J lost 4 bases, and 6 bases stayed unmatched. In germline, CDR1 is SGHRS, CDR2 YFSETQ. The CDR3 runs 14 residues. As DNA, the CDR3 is TGCGCCAGCAGCTCCCAGACAGGGACCTATGGCTACACCTTC. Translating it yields CASSSQTGTYGYTF.

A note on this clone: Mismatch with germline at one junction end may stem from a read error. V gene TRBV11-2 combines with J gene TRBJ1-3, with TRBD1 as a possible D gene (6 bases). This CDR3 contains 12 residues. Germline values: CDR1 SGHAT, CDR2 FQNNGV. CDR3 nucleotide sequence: TGTGCCAGCAGCTTAGATTCTGGAGTAGGGACATTT. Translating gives CASSLDSGVGTF.

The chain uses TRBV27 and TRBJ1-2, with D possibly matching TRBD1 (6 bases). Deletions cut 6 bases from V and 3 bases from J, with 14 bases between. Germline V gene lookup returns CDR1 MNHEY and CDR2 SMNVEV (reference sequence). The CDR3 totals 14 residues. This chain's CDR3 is CASRYKGGHYGYTF. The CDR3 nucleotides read TGTGCCAGCAGATATAAGGGGGGCCACTATGGCTACACCTTC.

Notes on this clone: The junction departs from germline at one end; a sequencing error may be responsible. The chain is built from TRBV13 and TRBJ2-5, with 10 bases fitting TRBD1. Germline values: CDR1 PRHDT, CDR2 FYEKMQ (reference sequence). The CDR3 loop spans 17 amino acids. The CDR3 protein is CASSVGPTGGLIETQYF. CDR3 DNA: TGTGCCAGCAGCGTAGGCCCGACAGGGGGCTTGATAGAGACCCAGTACTTC.

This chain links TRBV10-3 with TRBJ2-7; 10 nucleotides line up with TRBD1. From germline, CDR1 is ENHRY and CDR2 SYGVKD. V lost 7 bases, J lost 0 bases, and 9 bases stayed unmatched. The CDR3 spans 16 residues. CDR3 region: CAITKTGGYASYEQYF. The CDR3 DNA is TGTGCCATCACTAAGACAGGGGGCTACGCCTCCTACGAGCAGTACTTC.

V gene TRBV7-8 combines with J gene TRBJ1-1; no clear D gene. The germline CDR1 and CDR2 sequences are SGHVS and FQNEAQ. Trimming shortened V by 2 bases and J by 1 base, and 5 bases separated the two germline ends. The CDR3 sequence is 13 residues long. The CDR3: CASSLLENTEAFF. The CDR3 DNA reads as TGTGCCAGCAGCTTATTGGAGAACACTGAAGCTTTCTTT. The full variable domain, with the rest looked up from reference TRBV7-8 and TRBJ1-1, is GAGVSQSPRYKVAKRGQDVALRCDPISGHVSLFWYQQALGQGPEFLTYFQNEAQLDKSGLPSDRFFAERPEGSVSTLKIQRTQQEDSAVYLCASSLLENTEAFFGQGTRLTVV.

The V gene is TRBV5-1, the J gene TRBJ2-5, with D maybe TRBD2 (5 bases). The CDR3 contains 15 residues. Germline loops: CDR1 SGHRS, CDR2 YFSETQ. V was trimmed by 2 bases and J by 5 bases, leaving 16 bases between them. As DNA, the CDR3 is TGCGCCAGCAGCTTTTTAATTGGGAGAATGGAGACCCAGTACTTC. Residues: CASSFLIGRMETQYF.

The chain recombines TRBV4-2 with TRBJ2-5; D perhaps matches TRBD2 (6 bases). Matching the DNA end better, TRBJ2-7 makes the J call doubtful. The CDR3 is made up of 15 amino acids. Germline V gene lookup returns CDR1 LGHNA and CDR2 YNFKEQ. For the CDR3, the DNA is TGTGCCAGCAGCCAAAGTAGGCTAGCGTTCTACGAGCAGTACTTC. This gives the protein CASSQSRLAFYEQYF.

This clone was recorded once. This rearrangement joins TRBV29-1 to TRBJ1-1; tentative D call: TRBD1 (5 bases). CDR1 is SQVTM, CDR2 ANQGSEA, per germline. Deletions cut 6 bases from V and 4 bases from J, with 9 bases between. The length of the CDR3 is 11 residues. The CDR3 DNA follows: TGCAGCGTGGGGGAGGGCACTGAAGCTTTCTTT. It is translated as CSVGEGTEAFF.

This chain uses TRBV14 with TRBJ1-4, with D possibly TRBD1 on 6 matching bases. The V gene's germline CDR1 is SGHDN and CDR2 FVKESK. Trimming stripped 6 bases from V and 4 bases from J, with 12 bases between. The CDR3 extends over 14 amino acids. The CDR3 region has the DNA TGTGCCAGCAGTCCGGACAGAGTTAATGAAAAACTGTTTTTT. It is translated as CASSPDRVNEKLFF.

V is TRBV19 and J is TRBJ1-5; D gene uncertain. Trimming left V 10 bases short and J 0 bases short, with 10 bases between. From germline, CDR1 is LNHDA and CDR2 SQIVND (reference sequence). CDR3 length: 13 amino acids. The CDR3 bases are TGTGCCACCTCCTTGTATAGCAATCAGCCCCAGCATTTT. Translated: CATSLYSNQPQHF.

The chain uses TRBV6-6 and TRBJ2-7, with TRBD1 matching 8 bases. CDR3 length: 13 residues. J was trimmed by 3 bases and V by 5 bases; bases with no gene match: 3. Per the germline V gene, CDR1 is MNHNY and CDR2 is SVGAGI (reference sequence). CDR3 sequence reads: CASSAGTGYEQYF. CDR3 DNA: TGTGCCAGCAGTGCCGGGACAGGCTACGAGCAGTACTTC.

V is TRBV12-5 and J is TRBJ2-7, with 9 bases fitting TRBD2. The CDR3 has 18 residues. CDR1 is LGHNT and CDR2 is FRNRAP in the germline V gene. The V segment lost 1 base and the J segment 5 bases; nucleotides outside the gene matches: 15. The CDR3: CASGLEASGAGGINEQYF. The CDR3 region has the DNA TGTGCTAGTGGTTTGGAGGCCTCGGGAGCGGGAGGTATCAACGAGCAGTACTTC.

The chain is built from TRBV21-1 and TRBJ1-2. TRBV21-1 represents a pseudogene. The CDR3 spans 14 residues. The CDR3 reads CASSKEGLNYGYTF. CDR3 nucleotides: TGTGCCAGCAGCAAAGAAGGATTAAACTATGGCTACACCTTC.

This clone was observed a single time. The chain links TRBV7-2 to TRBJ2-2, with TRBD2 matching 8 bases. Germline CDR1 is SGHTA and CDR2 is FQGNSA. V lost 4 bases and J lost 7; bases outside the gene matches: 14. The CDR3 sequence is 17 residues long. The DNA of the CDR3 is TGTGCCAGCAGCTCCAGAAGCGGGAGCAGTCGCGTCGGGGAGCTGTTTTTT. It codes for CASSSRSGSSRVGELFF.

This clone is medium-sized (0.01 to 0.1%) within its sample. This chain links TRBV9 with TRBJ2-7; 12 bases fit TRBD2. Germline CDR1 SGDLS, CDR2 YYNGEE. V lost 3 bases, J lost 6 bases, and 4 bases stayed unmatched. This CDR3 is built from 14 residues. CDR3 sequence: CASSGASGGAEQYF. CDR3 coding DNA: TGTGCCAGCAGCGGGGCTAGCGGGGGGGCCGAGCAGTACTTC. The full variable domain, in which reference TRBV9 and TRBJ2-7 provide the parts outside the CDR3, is DSGVTQTPKHLITATGQRVTLRCSPRSGDLSVYWYQQSLDQGLQFLIQYYNGEERAKGNILERFSAQQFPDLHSELNLSSLELGDSALYFCASSGASGGAEQYFGPGTRLTVT.

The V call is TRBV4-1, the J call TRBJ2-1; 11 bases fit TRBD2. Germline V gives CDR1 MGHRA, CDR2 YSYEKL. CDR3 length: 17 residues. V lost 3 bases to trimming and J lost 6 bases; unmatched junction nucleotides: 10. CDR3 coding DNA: TGCGCCAGCAGCCACGCCCGTCGACTAGCGGGGCGCAATGAGCAGTTCTTC. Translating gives CASSHARRLAGRNEQFF.

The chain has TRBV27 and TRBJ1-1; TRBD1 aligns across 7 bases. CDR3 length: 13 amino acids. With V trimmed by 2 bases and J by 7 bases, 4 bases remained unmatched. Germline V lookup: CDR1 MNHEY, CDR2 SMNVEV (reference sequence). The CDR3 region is CASSLRGPDEAFF. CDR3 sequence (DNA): TGTGCCAGCAGTTTAAGGGGGCCGGATGAAGCTTTCTTT.

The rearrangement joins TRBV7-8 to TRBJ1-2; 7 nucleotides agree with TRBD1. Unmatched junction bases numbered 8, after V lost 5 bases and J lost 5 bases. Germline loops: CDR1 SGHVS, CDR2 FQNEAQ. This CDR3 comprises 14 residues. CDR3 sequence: CASSVGQLPYGYTF. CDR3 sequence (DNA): TGTGCCAGCAGCGTGGGACAGCTTCCGTATGGCTACACCTTC. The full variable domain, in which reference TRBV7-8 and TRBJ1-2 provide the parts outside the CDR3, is GAGVSQSPRYKVAKRGQDVALRCDPISGHVSLFWYQQALGQGPEFLTYFQNEAQLDKSGLPSDRFFAERPEGSVSTLKIQRTQQEDSAVYLCASSVGQLPYGYTFGSGTRLTVV.

CDR3 DNA sequence: TGCAGCGTTGTATGGGACAGGGTCGAATCTGGAAACACCATATATTTT. This gives the protein CSVVWDRVESGNTIYF. The chain uses TRBV29-1 and TRBJ1-3, with 9 bases fitting TRBD1. The CDR3 has 16 residues. Germline trimming cut 4 bases from V and 1 base from J; bases unmatched to any gene: 8. Germline V lookup: CDR1 SQVTM, CDR2 ANQGSEA. The full variable domain, its missing parts supplied by reference TRBV29-1 and TRBJ1-3, is SAVISQKPSRDICQRGTSLTIQCQVDSQVTMMFWYRQQPGQSLTLIATANQGSEATYESGFVIDKFPISRPNLTFSTLTVSNMSPEDSSIYLCSVVWDRVESGNTIYFGEGSWLTVV.

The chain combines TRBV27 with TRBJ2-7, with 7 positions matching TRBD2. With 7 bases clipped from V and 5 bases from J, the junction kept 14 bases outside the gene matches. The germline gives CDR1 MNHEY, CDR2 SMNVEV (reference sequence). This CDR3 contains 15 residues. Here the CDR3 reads CASNGLRGTIDEQYF. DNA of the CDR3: TGTGCCAGCAATGGTCTGCGGGGGACGATCGACGAGCAGTACTTC.

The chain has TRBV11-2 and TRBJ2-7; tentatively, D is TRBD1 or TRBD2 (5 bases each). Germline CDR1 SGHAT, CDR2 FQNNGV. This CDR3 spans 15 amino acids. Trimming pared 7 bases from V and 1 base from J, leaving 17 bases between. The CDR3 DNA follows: TGTGCCAGCACCTCCTTGGGGACGGGGTCCTACGAGCAGTACTTC. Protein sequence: CASTSLGTGSYEQYF.